The 17 T cell receptor beta chains in this list originate from one sample, sequenced in a study of T cell repertoires in cytomegalovirus infection (dated by TCRdb to the late 2010s). The sequencer listed for this sample is Illumina HiSeq 1500. The public sequencing data were trimmed at Q25 with fastp and processed into clonotypes with MiXCR by TCRdb, which kept only in-frame beta chains. Every distinct CDR3 protein forms one entry, paired with its most common genes and DNA. The sample data list about a million distinct CDR3 sequences, and roughly a third of these were observed just once. The ten largest clones capture roughly 12% of the sample. The meaning of the sample's treatment or condition label: in vitro stimulation with specific CMV peptide epitopes to enrich CMV-specific T cells. Their antigen targets remain unknown. This specimen was cultured CD8+ T cells from PBMCs, taken from culture after CMV antigen stimulation. The receptor set was obtained from a human donor in good health (CMV status not recorded). Some clones in this sample may be carry-over from other donors' samples.

As for this clonotype: A read error may explain this, as a much larger clone is one base away. This chain links TRBV7-3 with TRBJ2-7; D is perhaps TRBD1 (5 bases). Trimming cost V 5 bases and J 2 bases, with 22 bases left between them. The V gene's germline CDR1 is SGHTA and CDR2 FQGTGA. CDR3 length: 17 residues. In nucleotides, the CDR3 is TGTGCCAGCAGCCCCCCCTCGGCAGGGAATGACACCTACGAGCAGTACGTC. Its translation: CASSPPSAGNDTYEQYV.

The chain has TRBV6-8 and TRBJ2-7, with D perhaps matching TRBD2 (6 bases). The germline V and J ends were trimmed by 5 bases and 0 bases, with 17 bases remaining between them. The germline CDR1 and CDR2 sequences are MNHGY and SAAAGT. CDR3 length: 16 residues. The CDR3 region has the DNA TGTGCCAGCAGTGGCCCCGGGGACGGGAGCTCCTACGAGCAGTACTTC. This codes for CASSGPGDGSSYEQYF.

This clonotype was detected a few times. The chain employs TRBV27 and TRBJ2-7, with D maybe TRBD2 (5 bases). V lost 5 bases, J lost 4 bases, and 12 bases lay in between. The CDR3 consists of 13 residues. CDR1 and CDR2 (germline): MNHEY, SMNVEV (reference sequence). CDR3 amino acids: CASSTNGGYEQYF. CDR3 bases: TGTGCCAGCAGTACTAACGGAGGTTACGAGCAGTACTTC.

This clonotype is a singleton in its sample. This may arise from a read error, as a much more abundant clone is one base away. V gene TRBV6-8 combines with J gene TRBJ1-1; 9 nucleotides line up with TRBD1. The CDR3 is 14 residues long. CDR1 MNHGY and CDR2 SAAAGT come from the germline V gene. Here the CDR3 DNA reads TGTGTCAGCAGTCAGACAGGGGGATACACTGAAGCTTTCTTT. This sequence encodes CVSSQTGGYTEAFF.

Remarks on this clonotype: This sequence may be a read error, since a much larger clone differs from it by one base. The chain uses TRBV7-2 and TRBJ1-1; D remains unclear. CDR1 is SGHTA, CDR2 FQGNSA, per germline. CDR3 size: 12 residues. CDR3 nucleotides: TGTGCCAACAGCTTAGCTGGAGACCCACCTTTCTTT. Translated: CANSLAGDPPFF.

The J gene is TRBJ1-5, the V gene TRBV2; TRBD1 is a possible D gene (5 bases). The germline gives CDR1 SNHLY, CDR2 FYNNEI. Trimming took 4 bases from V and 5 from J, leaving 15 bases between them. The CDR3 contains 15 residues. CDR3: CASSGGQGGDQPQHF. The CDR3 DNA reads as TGTGCCAGCAGTGGGGGCCAGGGTGGTGATCAGCCCCAGCATTTT.

This clonotype was counted at least ten times. The rearrangement joins TRBV18 to TRBJ2-1, with no clear D. Germline CDR1 is KGHSH and CDR2 is LQKENI. The CDR3 length is 14 residues. V lost 3 bases, J lost 7 bases, and 13 bases lay in between. The chain's CDR3 is CASSPFGELNEQFF. CDR3 bases: TGTGCCAGCTCACCCTTCGGAGAGTTAAATGAGCAGTTCTTC. The whole variable domain, remainder taken from reference TRBV18 and TRBJ2-1, is NAGVMQNPRHLVRRRGQEARLRCSPMKGHSHVYWYRQLPEEGLKFMVYLQKENIIDESGMPKERFSAEFPKEGPSILRIQQVVRGDSAAYFCASSPFGELNEQFFGPGTRLTVL.

This clonotype has more than one count but fewer than ten. The genes are TRBV2 and TRBJ2-7; perhaps TRBD2 as D (6 bases). V lost 8 bases to trimming and J lost 6 bases, with 23 bases between them. The CDR3 is 15 amino acids. Germline lookup yields CDR1 SNHLY and CDR2 FYNNEI. The CDR3 nucleotides read TGTGCCAGCTACGACCGGGGGTCTACTAGCATCGAGCAGTACGTC. Translated: CASYDRGSTSIEQYV.

For this clonotype: Relative to the germline gene, one junction end is altered; a read error may explain this. This chain uses TRBV25-1 with TRBJ1-1; D might be TRBD1 (6 bases). The CDR3 loop spans 15 amino acids. CDR1 is MGHDK and CDR2 is SYGVNS in the germline V gene. CDR3 bases: TGTGCCAGCAATGAATATTGGACAGTCGGCACTGAAGTTTTCTTT. Its translation is CASNEYWTVGTEVFF.

This rearrangement joins TRBV6-6 to TRBJ1-6; perhaps TRBD1 as D (5 bases). The CDR3 contains 17 residues. V lost 0 bases and J lost 7, with 16 bases in between. Germline CDR1 is MNHNY and CDR2 is SVGAGI (reference sequence). CDR3: CASSYSRDVRLNSPLHF. In nucleotides, the CDR3 is TGTGCCAGCAGTTACTCCAGGGACGTTCGTTTAAATTCACCCCTCCACTTT.

This clonotype has only a few counts. The rearrangement links TRBV6-5 to TRBJ2-1; TRBD1 might be the D (7 bases). This CDR3 has 17 residues. From germline, CDR1 is MNHEY and CDR2 SVGAGI. The V end was cut by 0 bases, the J end by 4 bases, with 16 bases between. The CDR3 sequence is CASSYSFQGGPYNEQFF. DNA for the CDR3: TGTGCCAGCAGTTACTCGTTTCAGGGGGGACCATACAATGAGCAGTTCTTC.

This clonotype was observed a few times. The J gene is TRBJ2-7, the V gene TRBV7-8; D gene unclear. This CDR3 contains 14 residues. CDR1 and CDR2 from the germline V gene are SGHVS and FQNEAQ. V gave up 5 bases and J gave up 2 bases, with 13 bases separating them. CDR3 nucleotides: TGTGCCAGCAGCAAGGACGTCGCCCCCTACGAGCAGTACTTC. It specifies CASSKDVAPYEQYF.

Note on this clonotype: A much larger clone is a single base away; this may be a read error. V gene TRBV7-9 combines with J gene TRBJ2-5, with unresolved D. Germline CDR1 reads SEHNR; CDR2 reads FQNEAQ (reference sequence). The V end was cut by 5 bases, the J end by 1 base, with 8 bases between. This CDR3 is built from 13 residues. The CDR3 DNA reads as TGTGCCAGCAGCGGCGCACCCCAAGAGACCCAGTACTTC. As protein: CASSGAPQETQYF.

The rearrangement uses TRBV5-1 and TRBJ1-6, with TRBD1 identical over 12 bases. From germline, CDR1 is SGHRS and CDR2 YFSETQ. The ends lost 4 bases at V and 7 bases at J; junction bases unmatched: 6. This CDR3 is 16 amino acids long. This chain's CDR3 is CASSEGQGAGNSPLHF. CDR3 coding DNA: TGCGCCAGCAGCGAGGGACAGGGGGCTGGGAATTCACCCCTCCACTTT.

This rearrangement joins TRBV7-6 to TRBJ2-1; maybe TRBD1 (5 bases). This CDR3 has 17 residues. V was pared by 1 base and J by 3 bases, with 16 bases between. Germline V gives CDR1 SGHVS, CDR2 FNYEAQ. The CDR3: CASSLGSDSHYYNEQFF. CDR3 bases: TGTGCCAGCAGCTTAGGGAGCGACAGCCATTACTACAATGAGCAGTTCTTC.

Notes on this clonotype: Given a much more abundant clone one base away, this may be a read error. V gene TRBV4-1 combines with J gene TRBJ2-1, with 13 bases lining up with TRBD2. The germline CDR1 and CDR2 sequences are MGHRA and YSYEKL. This CDR3 region has 15 residues. V was pared by 1 base and J by 8 bases, with 2 bases of the junction left unmatched. The CDR3 loop reads CASSQVLAGGDEQFF. The CDR3 nucleotides read TGCGCCAGCAGCCAAGTACTAGCGGGGGGGGATGAGCAGTTCTTC.

This sequence joins TRBV29-1 and TRBJ1-1, with TRBD1 matching over 10 bases. Germline V gene lookup returns CDR1 SQVTM and CDR2 ANQGSEA. V lost 2 bases and J lost 1; bases outside the gene matches: 1. The CDR3 totals 14 residues. In DNA, the CDR3 is TGCAGCGTTGAACGGGACAGGGGGAACACTGAAGCTTTCTTT. Its protein is CSVERDRGNTEAFF.